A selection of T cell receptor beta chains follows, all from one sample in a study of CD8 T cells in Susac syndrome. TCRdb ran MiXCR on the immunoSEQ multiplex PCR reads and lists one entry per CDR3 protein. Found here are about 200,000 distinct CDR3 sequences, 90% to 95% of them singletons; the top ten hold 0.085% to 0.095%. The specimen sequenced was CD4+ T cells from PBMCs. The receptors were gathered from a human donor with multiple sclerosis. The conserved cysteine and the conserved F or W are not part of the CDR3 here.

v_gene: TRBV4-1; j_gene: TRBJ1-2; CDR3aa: ASSQPRDSTGYT
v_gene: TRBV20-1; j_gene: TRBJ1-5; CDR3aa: SATGQGGAYSNQPQH
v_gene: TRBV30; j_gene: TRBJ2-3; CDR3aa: AWSTTGTDTQY
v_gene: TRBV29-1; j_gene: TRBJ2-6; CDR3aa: SVLTSGANVLT
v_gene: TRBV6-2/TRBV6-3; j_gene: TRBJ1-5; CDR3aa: ASSALGGSHQPQH
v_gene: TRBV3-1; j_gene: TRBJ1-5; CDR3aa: ASSREGDQPQH
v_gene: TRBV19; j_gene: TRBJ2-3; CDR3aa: ASSISGGTDTQY
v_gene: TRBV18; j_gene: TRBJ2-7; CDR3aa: ASSPTGWHEQY
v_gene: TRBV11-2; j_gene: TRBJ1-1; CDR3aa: ASSVIQLMNTEAF
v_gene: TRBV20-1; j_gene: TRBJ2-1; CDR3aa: SARPLAGGVYEQF
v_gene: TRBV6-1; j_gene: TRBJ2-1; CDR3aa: ASSEYPGTSYEQF
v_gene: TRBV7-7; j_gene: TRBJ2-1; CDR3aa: ASSPTPGTGWF
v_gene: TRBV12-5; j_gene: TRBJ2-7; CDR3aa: ASGFGWQKGYEQY
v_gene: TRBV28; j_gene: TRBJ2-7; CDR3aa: ASSSRPGGQYEQY
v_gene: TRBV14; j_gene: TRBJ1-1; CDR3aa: ASSPASAGGTEAF
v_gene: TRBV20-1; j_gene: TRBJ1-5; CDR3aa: SARPGPNQPQH
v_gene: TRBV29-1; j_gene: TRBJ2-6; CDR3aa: SVTTASGANVLT
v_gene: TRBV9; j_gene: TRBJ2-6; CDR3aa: ASSGGTGSPGANVLT
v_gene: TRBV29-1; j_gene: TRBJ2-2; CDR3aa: SVPRGINTGELF
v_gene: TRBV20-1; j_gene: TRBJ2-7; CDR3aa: SASRGQVALYEQY
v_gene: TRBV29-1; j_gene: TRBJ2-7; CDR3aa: SVGGLAVEQY
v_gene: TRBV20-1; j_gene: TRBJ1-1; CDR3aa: SATRTVGGTEAF
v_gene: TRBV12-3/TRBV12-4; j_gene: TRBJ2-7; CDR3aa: ASSRTTYEQY
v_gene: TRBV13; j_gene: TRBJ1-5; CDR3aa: ASSSGGFGQPQH
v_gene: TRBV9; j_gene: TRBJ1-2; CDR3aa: ASSASAGSNYGYT
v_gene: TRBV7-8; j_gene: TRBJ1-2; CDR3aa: ASRGALNYGYT
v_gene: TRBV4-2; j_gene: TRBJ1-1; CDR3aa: ASSQDSSTGPAF
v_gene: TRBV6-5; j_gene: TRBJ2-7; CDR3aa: ASSYSSVGSSYEQY
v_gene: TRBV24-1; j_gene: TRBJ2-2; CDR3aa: ATRETSGNTGELF
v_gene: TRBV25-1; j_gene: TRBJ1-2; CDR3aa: ASSESGTPRYGYT
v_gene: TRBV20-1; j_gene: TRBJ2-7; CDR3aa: SASLRGSSYEQY
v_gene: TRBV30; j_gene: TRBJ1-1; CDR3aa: AWSYRILTGLLNTEAF
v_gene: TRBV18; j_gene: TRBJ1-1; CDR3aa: ASSPDTGGTEAF
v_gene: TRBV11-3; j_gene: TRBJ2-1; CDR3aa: ASSLPPGQKRYNEQF
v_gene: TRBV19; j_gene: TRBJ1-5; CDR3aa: ASSSGESNQPQH
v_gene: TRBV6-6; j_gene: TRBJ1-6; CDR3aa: ASSYGLNSPLH
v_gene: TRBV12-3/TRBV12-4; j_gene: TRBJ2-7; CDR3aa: ASSSGVAWDYEQY
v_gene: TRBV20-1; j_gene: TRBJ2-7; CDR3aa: SAIKGLSYEQY
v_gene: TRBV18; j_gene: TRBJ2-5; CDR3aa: ASSPRTVKETQY
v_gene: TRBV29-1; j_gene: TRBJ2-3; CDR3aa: SVERATDTQY
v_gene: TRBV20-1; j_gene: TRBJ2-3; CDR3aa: SGTALTDTQY
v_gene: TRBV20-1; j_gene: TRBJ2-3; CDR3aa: MARQRAGTDTQY
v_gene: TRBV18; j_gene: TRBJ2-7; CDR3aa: ASSPRSGEQY
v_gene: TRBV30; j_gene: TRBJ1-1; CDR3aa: AWSVGPNTEAF
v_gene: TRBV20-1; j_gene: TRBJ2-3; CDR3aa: SARPGSLDTQY
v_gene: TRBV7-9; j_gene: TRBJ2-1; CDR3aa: ASSFGLAGGLDDEQF
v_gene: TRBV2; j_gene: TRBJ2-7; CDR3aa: ASRRPGQGSYEQY
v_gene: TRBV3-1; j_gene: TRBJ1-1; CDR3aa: ASSQGVRTEAF
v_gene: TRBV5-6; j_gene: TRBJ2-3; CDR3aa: ASSFRETDTQY
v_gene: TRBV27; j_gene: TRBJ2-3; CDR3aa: ASSLSFRLTQY